Listed below are T cell receptor beta chains from one sample, sequenced in a study of T cell changes during pregnancy in multiple sclerosis. TCRdb keeps only in-frame clones here, not all; method: immunoSEQ multiplex PCR. The sample contains tens of thousands of clones, 90% to 95% of which appear only once. Sequencing used CD8+ T cells from peripheral blood mononuclear cells, obtained in the second trimester of pregnancy. The source is a female donor with multiple sclerosis, enrolled in a pregnancy study. CDR3s include the opening cysteine and the closing phenylalanine or tryptophan. The D gene is left open where the match is weak. Not all rows give a size; the values are once, few, many and, for expanded clones, a class.

j_gene | d_gene | v_gene | abundance | CDR3aa | CDR3nt
TRBJ1-1 | TRBD1 | TRBV19 | . | CASSLNRGTEAFF | TGTGCCAGTAGTCTGAACAGGGGCACTGAAGCTTTCTTT
TRBJ2-7 | . | TRBV19 | . | CASSIAGLTYEQYF | TGTGCCAGTAGTATTGCGGGACTCACCTACGAGCAGTACTTC
TRBJ2-6 | TRBD2 | TRBV27 | . | CASSLGRGGERSGANVLTF | TGTGCCAGCAGTTTGGGGCGGGGGGGAGAACGGTCTGGGGCCAACGTCCTGACTTTC
TRBJ1-1 | . | TRBV19 | . | CASSVDSRPEAFF | TGTGCCAGTAGTGTGGACAGTCGACCTGAAGCTTTCTTT
TRBJ2-3 | TRBD1 | TRBV27 | . | CASSGYGQGVAERRGQDTQYF | TGTGCCAGCAGCGGATATGGACAGGGGGTAGCGGAGCGGAGGGGGCAAGATACGCAGTATTTT
TRBJ1-2 | . | TRBV9 | once | CASGVNYGYTF | TGTGCCTCAGGGGTTAACTATGGCTACACCTTC
TRBJ2-1 | TRBD2 | TRBV7-9 | . | CASSLLGLGSYNEQFF | TGTGCCAGCAGCTTACTAGGACTAGGATCCTACAATGAGCAGTTCTTC
TRBJ1-1 | . | TRBV19 | . | CASSIAPDRLGEDEAFF | TGTGCCAGTAGTATAGCCCCGGACAGATTGGGTGAGGATGAAGCTTTCTTT
TRBJ1-1 | TRBD1 | TRBV7-3 | . | CASSLGQGPAPEAFF | TGTGCCAGCAGCCTTGGACAGGGACCCGCGCCTGAAGCTTTCTTT
TRBJ2-7 | TRBD2 | TRBV11-2 | . | CASSYRTSGSYEQYF | TGTGCCAGCAGCTATAGGACTAGCGGGAGCTACGAGCAGTACTTC
TRBJ2-3 | TRBD1 | TRBV5-5 | . | CASSFLDRDTDTQYF | TGTGCCAGCAGCTTCTTGGACAGGGACACAGATACGCAGTATTTT
TRBJ2-2 | . | TRBV9 | . | CASSAGTANTGELFF | TGTGCCAGCAGCGCCGGGACTGCGAACACCGGGGAGCTGTTTTTT
TRBJ2-2 | . | TRBV6-4 | . | CASSEVGAGTGELFF | TGTGCCAGCAGTGAAGTGGGGGCCGGCACCGGGGAGCTGTTTTTT
TRBJ2-5 | TRBD2 | TRBV9 | . | CASSPTPGLAGGLMKTQYF | TGTGCCAGCAGCCCCACCCCCGGGCTAGCGGGAGGGCTTATGAAGACCCAGTACTTC
TRBJ2-3 | . | TRBV7-9 | . | CASTTLRDKSTDTQYF | TGTGCCAGCACCACCCTCCGGGACAAAAGCACAGATACGCAGTATTTT
TRBJ1-2 | TRBD1 | TRBV9 | once | CASSEGQIYTF | TGTGCCAGCAGCGAGGGACAGATCTACACCTTC
TRBJ1-5 | . | TRBV6-5 | . | CASSYPSGGGQPQHF | TGTGCCAGCAGTTACCCGTCGGGGGGCGGTCAGCCCCAGCATTTT
TRBJ1-2 | TRBD1 | TRBV13 | . | CASSFPTGGHGYTF | TGTGCCAGCAGCTTTCCGACAGGGGGCCATGGCTACACCTTC
TRBJ2-7 | . | TRBV4-3 | . | CASSQGLSYEQYF | TGCGCCAGCAGCCAAGGTCTCTCCTACGAGCAGTACTTC
TRBJ2-2 | . | TRBV5-1 | . | CASSSHRGELFF | TGCGCCAGCAGCTCTCATCGGGGGGAGCTGTTTTTT
TRBJ2-6 | TRBD1 | TRBV6-1 | . | CASSEGTGWANVLTF | TGTGCCAGCAGCGAAGGGACAGGGTGGGCCAACGTCCTGACTTTC
TRBJ2-7 | . | TRBV4-1 | . | CASSQGRGAPYEQYF | TGCGCCAGCAGCCAAGGCCGGGGAGCTCCCTACGAGCAGTACTTC
TRBJ1-1 | . | TRBV6-1 | . | CASSGAGGGEAFF | TGTGCCAGCAGTGGCGCGGGGGGGGGAGAAGCTTTCTTT
TRBJ2-7 | TRBD2 | TRBV7-9 | . | CASSVRTSGSYEQYF | TGTGCCAGCAGCGTCCGGACTAGCGGGAGCTACGAGCAGTACTTC
TRBJ1-1 | TRBD1 | TRBV7-9 | . | CASSFDRANTEAFF | TGTGCCAGCAGCTTCGACAGGGCTAACACTGAAGCTTTCTTT
TRBJ2-7 | . | TRBV27 | . | CASSFSGMVHEQYF | TGTGCCAGCAGTTTCTCAGGGATGGTCCACGAGCAGTACTTC
TRBJ2-7 | . | TRBV27 | . | CASSFGVGVSYEQYF | TGTGCCAGCTCCTTCGGGGTCGGGGTATCCTACGAGCAGTACTTC
TRBJ1-2 | . | TRBV9 | . | CASSVGDRSYGYTF | TGTGCCAGCAGCGTAGGTGACAGAAGCTATGGCTACACCTTC
TRBJ2-1 | . | TRBV7-3 | . | CASSQGDTAYNEQFF | TGTGCCAGCAGCCAAGGGGACACCGCATACAATGAGCAGTTCTTC
TRBJ2-5 | TRBD1 | TRBV9 | . | CASSEGHRGETQYF | TGTGCCAGCAGCGAGGGGCACAGGGGGGAGACCCAGTACTTC